This TCR beta chain was found in a study of CD4 and CD8 cells across lung adenocarcinoma regions. The patients had localized lung adenocarcinoma, a non-small cell subtype. This CDR3 is 17 amino acids long. CDR1 and CDR2 from the germline V gene are MNHNS and SASEGT. TCRdb processed the PCR reads anew with MiXCR; each CDR3 protein has one entry. The profile shows 10,000 to 15,000 distinct CDR3 sequences, 47% of them singletons. The sample taken for sequencing was CD8+ T cells from the margin of a lung tumor. The V and J genes are TRBV6-1 and TRBJ2-1; D is possibly TRBD1 or TRBD2 (5 bases each). The closer fit of TRBJ2-5 to the DNA end suggests the J call may be wrong. This sequence was found in a male donor with lung adenocarcinoma. The CD4 and CD8 labels of this study may be unreliable. This CDR3 is CASSEGLGDRDGDTQYF. CDR3 coding DNA: TGTGCCAGCAGTGAGGGGCTTGGGGACCGTGACGGAGATACCCAGTACTTC.